This T cell receptor beta chain was sequenced during a study of blood T cell repertoires in COVID-19. Study in general: Sites in the United States, Italy and Spain provided acute and convalescent COVID-19 samples. PBMCs, B-cell-depleted T cells, or T cells were the source of the cDNA or gDNA that made up the material.

Germline CDR1 MGHRA, CDR2 YSYEKL. V was pared by 3 bases and J by 4 bases, with 8 bases of the junction left unmatched. The CDR3 runs to 15 residues. Sequencing was performed with immunoSEQ multiplex PCR; in TCRdb, only in-frame clones are kept and a portion is missing. Of almost 400,000 clones listed, approximately 89% were seen once; the top ten hold about 2.1%. The Seattle patients, enrolled during active infection, were followed longitudinally. Sequencing input: peripheral blood. The genes are TRBV4-1 and TRBJ2-7, with TRBD1 identical over 8 bases. This receptor was identified in a woman aged 55-70 years with COVID-19, enrolled during active disease. CDR3 coding DNA: TGCGCCAGCAGCCAGGGGCAGGGGGCCCGATACGAGCAGTACTTC. Encoded protein: CASSQGQGARYEQYF.